The clone carrying this TCR beta chain has only a few counts. Its target is unknown. MiXCR, run by TCRdb on the reads, gives a single entry per CDR3 protein. This table holds around 360,000 distinct CDR3 sequences, about 35% found once. This record belongs to a study of T cell repertoires in cytomegalovirus infection. Across the whole study: HLA-B-restricted CMV epitopes that are well studied were used alongside recently identified HLA-C-restricted ones. From public TCR beta signatures came an indication of both CMV infection and matching HLA type.

CDR3 length: 15 residues. Germline V gene lookup returns CDR1 LNHDA and CDR2 SQIVND (reference sequence). The ends lost 3 bases at V and 4 bases at J; junction bases unmatched: 6. Study-wide findings and caveats: In two of eight donors, the top clonotype was HLA-C-restricted CMV-specific. Based on cumulative public TCR beta family frequency, carriers of CMV plus the relevant HLA were identified.

The chain has TRBV19 and TRBJ1-5; 7 bases line up with TRBD1. The TCR was taken from a human donor in good health (CMV status not recorded). Some clones in this sample may be carry-over from other donors' samples. The sequences come from cultured PBMCs, collected from culture after CMV antigen stimulation. This chain's CDR3 is CASSIRGTENQPQHF. CDR3 coding DNA: TGTGCCAGTAGTATCAGGGGGACAGAGAATCAGCCCCAGCATTTT.